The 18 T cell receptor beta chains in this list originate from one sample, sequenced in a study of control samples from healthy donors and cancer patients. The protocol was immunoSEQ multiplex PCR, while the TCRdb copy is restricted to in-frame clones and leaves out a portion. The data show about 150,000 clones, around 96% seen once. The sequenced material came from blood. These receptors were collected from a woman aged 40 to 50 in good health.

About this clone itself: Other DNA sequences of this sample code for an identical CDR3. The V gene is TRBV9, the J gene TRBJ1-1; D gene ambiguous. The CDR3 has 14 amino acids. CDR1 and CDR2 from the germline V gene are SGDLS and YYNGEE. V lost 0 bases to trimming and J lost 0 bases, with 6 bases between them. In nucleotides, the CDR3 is TGTGCCAGCAGCGTAGTTGGCCTGAACACTGAAGCTTTCTTT. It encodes CASSVVGLNTEAFF.

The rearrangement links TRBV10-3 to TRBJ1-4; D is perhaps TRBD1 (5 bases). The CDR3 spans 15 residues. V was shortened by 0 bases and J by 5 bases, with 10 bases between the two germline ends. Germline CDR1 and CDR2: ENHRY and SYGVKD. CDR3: CAISESGGENEKLFF. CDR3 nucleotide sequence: TGTGCCATCAGTGAGTCGGGGGGGGAGAATGAAAAACTGTTTTTT.

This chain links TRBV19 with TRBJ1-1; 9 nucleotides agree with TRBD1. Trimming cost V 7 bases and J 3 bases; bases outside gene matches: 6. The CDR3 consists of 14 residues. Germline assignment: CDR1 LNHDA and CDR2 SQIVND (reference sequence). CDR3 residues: CASTRQGVDTEAFF. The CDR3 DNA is TGTGCCAGTACCAGACAGGGGGTGGACACTGAAGCTTTCTTT. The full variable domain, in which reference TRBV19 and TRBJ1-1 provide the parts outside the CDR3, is DGGITQSPKYLFRKEGQNVTLSCEQNLNHDAMYWYRQDPGQGLRLIYYSQIVNDFQKGDIAEGYSVSREKKESFPLTVTSAQKNPTAFYLCASTRQGVDTEAFFGQGTRLTVV.

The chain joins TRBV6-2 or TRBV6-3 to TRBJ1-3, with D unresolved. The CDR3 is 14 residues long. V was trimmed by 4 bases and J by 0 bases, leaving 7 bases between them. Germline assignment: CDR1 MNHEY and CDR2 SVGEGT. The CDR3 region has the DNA TGTGCCAGCAGTTCGAGAGACTCTGGAAACACCATATATTTT. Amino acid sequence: CASSSRDSGNTIYF.

CDR3 loop: CAWSASSYNEQFF. DNA for the CDR3: TGTGCCTGGAGCGCGAGCTCCTACAATGAGCAGTTCTTC. This chain links TRBV30 with TRBJ2-1; D unclear. Trimming left V 3 bases short and J 0 bases short, with 6 bases between. Germline values: CDR1 GTSNPN, CDR2 SVGIG (reference sequence). CDR3 length: 13 amino acids.

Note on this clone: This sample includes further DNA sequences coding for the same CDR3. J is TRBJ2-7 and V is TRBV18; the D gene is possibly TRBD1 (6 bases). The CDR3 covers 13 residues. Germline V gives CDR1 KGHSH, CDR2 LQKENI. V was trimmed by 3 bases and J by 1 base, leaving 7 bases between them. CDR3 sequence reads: CASSPTGSYEQYF. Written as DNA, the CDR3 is TGTGCCAGCTCACCCACAGGGTCCTACGAGCAGTACTTC.

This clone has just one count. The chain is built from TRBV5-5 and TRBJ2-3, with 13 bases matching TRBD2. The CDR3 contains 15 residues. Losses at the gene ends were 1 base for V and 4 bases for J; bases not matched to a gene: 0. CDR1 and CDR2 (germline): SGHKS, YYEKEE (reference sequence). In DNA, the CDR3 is TGTGCCAGCAGCTTGACTAGCGGGAGGGCAGATACGCAGTATTTT. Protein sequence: CASSLTSGRADTQYF.

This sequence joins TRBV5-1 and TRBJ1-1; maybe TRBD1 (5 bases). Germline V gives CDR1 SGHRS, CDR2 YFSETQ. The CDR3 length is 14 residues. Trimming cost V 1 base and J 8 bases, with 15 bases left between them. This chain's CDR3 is CASSLRAGNREAFF. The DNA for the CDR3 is TGCGCCAGCAGCTTGAGAGCAGGGAATAGAGAAGCTTTCTTT. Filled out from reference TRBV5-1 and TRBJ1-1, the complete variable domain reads KAGVTQTPRYLIKTRGQQVTLSCSPISGHRSVSWYQQTPGQGLQFLFEYFSETQRNKGNFPGRFSGRQFSNSRSEMNVSTLELGDSALYLCASSLRAGNREAFFGQGTRLTVV.

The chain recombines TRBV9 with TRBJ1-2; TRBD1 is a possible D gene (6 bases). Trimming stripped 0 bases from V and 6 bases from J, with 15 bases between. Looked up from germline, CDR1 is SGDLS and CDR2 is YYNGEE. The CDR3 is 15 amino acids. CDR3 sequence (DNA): TGTGCCAGCAGCGTAGTGGGACCGCCAGGGGATGGCTACACCTTC. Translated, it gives CASSVVGPPGDGYTF.

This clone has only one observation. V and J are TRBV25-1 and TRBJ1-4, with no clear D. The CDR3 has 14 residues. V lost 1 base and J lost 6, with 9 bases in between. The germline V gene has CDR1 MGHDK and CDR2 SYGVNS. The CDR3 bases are TGTGCCAGCAGTGAATTGACCGAAGATGAAAAACTGTTTTTT. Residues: CASSELTEDEKLFF.

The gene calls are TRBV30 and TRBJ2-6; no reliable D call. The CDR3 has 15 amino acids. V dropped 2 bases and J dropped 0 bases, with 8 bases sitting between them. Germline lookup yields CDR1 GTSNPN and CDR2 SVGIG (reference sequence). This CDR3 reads CAWSKTRSGANVLTF. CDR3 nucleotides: TGTGCCTGGAGTAAGACCCGCTCTGGGGCCAACGTCCTGACTTTC.

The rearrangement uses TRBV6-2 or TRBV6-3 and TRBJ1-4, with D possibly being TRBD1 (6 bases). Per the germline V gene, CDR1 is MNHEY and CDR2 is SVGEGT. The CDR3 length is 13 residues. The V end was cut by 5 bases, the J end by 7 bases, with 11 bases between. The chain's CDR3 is CASSGGQLEKLFF. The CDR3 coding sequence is TGTGCCAGCAGTGGTGGACAGCTTGAAAAACTGTTTTTT.

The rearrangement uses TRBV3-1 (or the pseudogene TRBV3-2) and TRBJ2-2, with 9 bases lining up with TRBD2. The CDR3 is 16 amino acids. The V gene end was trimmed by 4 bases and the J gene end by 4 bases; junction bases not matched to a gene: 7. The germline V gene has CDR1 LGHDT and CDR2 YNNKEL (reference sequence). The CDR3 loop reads CASSRSSGTPTGELFF. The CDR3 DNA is TGTGCCAGCAGCCGGTCTAGCGGGACCCCCACCGGGGAGCTGTTTTTT.

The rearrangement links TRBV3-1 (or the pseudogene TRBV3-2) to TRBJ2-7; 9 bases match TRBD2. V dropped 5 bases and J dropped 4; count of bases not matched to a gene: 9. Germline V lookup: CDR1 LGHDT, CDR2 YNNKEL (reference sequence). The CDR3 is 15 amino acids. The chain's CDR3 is CASSVTGTSPYEQYF. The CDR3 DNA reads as TGTGCCAGCAGCGTAACCGGGACTAGCCCGTACGAGCAGTACTTC.

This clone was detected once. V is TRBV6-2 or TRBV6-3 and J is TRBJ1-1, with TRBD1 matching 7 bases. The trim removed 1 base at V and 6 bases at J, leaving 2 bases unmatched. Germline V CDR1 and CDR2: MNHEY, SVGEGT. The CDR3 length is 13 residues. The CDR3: CASSYWDSSEAFF. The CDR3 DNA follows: TGTGCCAGCAGTTACTGGGACAGCTCTGAAGCTTTCTTT.

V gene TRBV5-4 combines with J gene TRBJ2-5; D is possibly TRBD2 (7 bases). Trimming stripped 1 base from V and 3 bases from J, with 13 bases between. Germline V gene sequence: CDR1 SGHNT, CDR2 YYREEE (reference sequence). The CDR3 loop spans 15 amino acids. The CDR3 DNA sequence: TGTGCCAGCAGCTTGATTCGGGGGGCGGAAGAGACCCAGTACTTC. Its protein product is CASSLIRGAEETQYF.

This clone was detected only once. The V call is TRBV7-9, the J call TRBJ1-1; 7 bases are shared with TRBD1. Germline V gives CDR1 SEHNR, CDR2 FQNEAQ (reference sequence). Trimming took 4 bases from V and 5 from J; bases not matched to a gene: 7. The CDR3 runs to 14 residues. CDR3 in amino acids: CASSSSSRGTEAFF. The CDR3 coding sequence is TGTGCCAGCAGCTCCTCGTCCAGGGGGACTGAAGCTTTCTTT.

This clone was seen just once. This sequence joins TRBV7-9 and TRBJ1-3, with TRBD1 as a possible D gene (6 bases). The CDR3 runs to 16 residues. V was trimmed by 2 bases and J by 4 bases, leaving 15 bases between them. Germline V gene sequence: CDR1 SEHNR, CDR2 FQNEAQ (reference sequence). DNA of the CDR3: TGTGCCAGCAGCTTACCGGACAGTGGTGCGGGAAACACCATATATTTT. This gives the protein CASSLPDSGAGNTIYF.